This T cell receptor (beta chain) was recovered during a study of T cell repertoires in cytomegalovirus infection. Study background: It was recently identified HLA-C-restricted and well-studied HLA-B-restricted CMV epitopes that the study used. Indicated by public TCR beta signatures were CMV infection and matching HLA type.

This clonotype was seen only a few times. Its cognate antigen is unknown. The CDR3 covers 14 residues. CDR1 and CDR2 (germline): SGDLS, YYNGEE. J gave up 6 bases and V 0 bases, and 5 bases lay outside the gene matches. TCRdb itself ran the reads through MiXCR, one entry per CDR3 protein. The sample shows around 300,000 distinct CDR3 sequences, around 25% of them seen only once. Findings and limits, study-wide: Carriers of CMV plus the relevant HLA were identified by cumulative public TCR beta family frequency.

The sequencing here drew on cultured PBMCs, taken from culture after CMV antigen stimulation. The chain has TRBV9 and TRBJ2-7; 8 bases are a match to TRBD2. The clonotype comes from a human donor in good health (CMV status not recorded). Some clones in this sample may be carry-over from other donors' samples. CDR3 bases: TGTGCCAGCAGCGTAGACGGGAGGGGACTCGAGCAGTACTTC. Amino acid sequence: CASSVDGRGLEQYF.